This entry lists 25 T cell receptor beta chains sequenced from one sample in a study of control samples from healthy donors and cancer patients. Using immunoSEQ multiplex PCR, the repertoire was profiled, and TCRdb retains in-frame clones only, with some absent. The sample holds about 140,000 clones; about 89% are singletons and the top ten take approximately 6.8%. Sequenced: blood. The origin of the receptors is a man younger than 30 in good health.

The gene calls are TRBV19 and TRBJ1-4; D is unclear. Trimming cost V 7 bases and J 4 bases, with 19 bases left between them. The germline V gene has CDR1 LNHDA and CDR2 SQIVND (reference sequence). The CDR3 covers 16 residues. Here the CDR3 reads CASIAHHRAVNEKLFF. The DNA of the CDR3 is TGTGCCAGTATCGCACACCACCGGGCCGTTAATGAAAAACTGTTTTTT.

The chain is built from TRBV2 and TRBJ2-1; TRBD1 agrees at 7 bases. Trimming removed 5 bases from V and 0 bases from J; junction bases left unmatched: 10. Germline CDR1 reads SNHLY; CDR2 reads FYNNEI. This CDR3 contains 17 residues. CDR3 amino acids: CASSRDSLTFSYNEQFF. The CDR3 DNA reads TGTGCCAGCAGTAGGGACAGTCTCACTTTCTCCTACAATGAGCAGTTCTTC. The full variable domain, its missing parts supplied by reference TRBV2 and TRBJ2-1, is EPEVTQTPSHQVTQMGQEVILRCVPISNHLYFYWYRQILGQKVEFLVSFYNNEISEKSEIFDDQFSVERPDGSNFTLKIRSTKLEDSAMYFCASSRDSLTFSYNEQFFGPGTRLTVL.

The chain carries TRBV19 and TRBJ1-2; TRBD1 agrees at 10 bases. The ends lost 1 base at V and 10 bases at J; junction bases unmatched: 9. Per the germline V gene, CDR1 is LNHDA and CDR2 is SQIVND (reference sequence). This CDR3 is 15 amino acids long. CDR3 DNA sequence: TGTGCCAGTAGTATAGGAGCAGGGACAGGGGATGCCTACACCTTC. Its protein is CASSIGAGTGDAYTF.

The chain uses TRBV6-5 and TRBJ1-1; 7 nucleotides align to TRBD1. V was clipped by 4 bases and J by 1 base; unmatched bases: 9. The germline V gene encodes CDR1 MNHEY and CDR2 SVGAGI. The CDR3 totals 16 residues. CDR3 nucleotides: TGTGCCAGCAGTTTCGGGACAGTTGTTTCGAACACTGAAGCTTTCTTT. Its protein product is CASSFGTVVSNTEAFF.

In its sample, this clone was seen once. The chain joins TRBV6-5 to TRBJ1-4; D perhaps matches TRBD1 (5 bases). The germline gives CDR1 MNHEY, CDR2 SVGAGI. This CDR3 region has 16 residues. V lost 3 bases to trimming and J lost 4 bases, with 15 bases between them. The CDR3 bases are TGTGCCAGCAGTTATAGTCTGGGGCAATTTAATGAAAAACTGTTTTTT. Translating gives CASSYSLGQFNEKLFF.

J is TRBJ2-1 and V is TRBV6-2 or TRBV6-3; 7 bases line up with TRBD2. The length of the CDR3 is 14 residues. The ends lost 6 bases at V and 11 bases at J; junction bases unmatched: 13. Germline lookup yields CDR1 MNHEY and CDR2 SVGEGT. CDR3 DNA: TGTGCCAGCAGCCGCAGCGTGGGACTAAATAAGCAGTTCTTC. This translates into CASSRSVGLNKQFF.

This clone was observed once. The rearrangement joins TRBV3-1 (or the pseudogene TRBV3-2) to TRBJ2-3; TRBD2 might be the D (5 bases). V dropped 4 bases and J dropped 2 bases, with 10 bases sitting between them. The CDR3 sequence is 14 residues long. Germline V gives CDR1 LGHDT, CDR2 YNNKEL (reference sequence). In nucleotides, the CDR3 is TGTGCCAGCAGCCCTGACTACGCCACAGATACGCAGTATTTT. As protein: CASSPDYATDTQYF.

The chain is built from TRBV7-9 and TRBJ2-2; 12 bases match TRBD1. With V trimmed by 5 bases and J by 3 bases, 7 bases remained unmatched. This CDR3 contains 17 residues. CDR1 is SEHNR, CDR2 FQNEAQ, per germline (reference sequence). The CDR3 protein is CASSRSGQGAHTGELFF. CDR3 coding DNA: TGTGCCAGCAGCCGATCGGGACAGGGGGCGCACACCGGGGAGCTGTTTTTT.

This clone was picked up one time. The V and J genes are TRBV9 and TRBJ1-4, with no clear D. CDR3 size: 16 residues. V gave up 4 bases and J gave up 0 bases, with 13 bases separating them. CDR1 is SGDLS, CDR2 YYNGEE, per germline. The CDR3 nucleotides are TGTGCCAGCAGCCCCCGTAGGCTACCAACTAATGAAAAACTGTTTTTT. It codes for CASSPRRLPTNEKLFF.

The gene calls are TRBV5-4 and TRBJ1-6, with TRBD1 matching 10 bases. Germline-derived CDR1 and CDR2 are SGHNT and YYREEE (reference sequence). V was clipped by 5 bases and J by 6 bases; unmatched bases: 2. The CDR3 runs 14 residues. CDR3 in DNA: TGTGCCAGCAGTTGGGACAGGGGTAATTCACCCCTCCACTTT. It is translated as CASSWDRGNSPLHF.

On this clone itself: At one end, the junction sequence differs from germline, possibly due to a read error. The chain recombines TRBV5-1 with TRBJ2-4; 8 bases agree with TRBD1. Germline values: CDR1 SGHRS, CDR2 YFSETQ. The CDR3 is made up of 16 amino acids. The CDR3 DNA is TGCGCCAGCAGCTTGCGACAGGGGCTTTCCAAAGACATTCAGTACTTC. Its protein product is CASSLRQGLSKDIQYF. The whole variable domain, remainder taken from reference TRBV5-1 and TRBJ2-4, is KAGVTQTPRYLIKTRGQQVTLSCSPISGHRSVSWYQQTPGQGLQFLFEYFSETQRNKGNFPGRFSGRQFSNSRSEMNVSTLELGDSALYLCASSLRQGLSKDIQYFGAGTRLSVL.

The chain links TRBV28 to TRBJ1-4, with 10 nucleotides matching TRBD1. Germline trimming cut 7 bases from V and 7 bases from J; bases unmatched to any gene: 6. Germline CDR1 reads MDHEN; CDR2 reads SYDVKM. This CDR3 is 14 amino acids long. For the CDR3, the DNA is TGTGCCAGCATCCCGGGACAGGGGTTTGAAAAACTGTTTTTT. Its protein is CASIPGQGFEKLFF.

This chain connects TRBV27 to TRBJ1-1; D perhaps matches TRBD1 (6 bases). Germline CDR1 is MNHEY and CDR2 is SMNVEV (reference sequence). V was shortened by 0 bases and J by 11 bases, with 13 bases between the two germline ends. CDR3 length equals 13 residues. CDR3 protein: CASSLSGGFGAFF. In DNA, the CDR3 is TGTGCCAGCAGTTTATCGGGGGGCTTTGGGGCTTTCTTT.

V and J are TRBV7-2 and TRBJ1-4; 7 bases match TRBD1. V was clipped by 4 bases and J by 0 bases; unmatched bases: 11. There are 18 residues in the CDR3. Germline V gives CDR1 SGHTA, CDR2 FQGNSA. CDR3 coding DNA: TGTGCCAGCAGCTCGACCGGGACAGAAGCTGCAACTAATGAAAAACTGTTTTTT. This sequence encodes CASSSTGTEAATNEKLFF.

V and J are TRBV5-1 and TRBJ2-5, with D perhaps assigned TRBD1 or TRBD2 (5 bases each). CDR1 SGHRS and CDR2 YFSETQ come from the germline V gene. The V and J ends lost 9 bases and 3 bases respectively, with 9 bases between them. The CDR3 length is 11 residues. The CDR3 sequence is CAIGTEETQYF. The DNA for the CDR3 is TGCGCCATCGGGACCGAAGAGACCCAGTACTTC.

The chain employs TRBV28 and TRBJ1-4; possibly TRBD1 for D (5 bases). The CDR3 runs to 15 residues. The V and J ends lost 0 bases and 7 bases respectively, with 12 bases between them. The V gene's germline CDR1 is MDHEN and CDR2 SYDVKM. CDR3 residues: CASSLWGTSPEKLFF. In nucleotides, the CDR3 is TGTGCCAGCAGTTTATGGGGGACCTCGCCTGAAAAACTGTTTTTT.

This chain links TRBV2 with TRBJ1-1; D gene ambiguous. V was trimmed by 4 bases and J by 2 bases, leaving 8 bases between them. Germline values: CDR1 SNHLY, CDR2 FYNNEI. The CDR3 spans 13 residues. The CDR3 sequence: CASSVDTNTEAFF. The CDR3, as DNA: TGTGCCAGCAGTGTCGACACTAACACTGAAGCTTTCTTT.

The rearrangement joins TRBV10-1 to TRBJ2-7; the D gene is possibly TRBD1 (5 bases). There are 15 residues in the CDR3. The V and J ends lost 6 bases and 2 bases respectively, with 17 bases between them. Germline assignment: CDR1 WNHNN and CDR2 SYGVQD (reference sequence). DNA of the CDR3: TGCGCCAGCAGAATCCAGGGTTCTTTGCCCTACGAGCAGTACTTC. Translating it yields CASRIQGSLPYEQYF.

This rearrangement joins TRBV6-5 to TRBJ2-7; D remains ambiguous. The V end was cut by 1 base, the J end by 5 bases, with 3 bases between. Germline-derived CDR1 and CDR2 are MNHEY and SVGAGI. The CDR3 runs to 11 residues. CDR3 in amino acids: CASSYWNEQYF. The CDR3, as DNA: TGTGCCAGCAGTTACTGGAACGAGCAGTACTTC.

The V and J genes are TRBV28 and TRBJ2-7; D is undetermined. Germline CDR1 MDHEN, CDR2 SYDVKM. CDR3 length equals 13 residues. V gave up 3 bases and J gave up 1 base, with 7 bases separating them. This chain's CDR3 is CASSFPKSYEQYF. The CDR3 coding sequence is TGTGCCAGCAGTTTCCCAAAATCCTACGAGCAGTACTTC. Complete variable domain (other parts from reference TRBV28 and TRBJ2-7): DVKVTQSSRYLVKRTGEKVFLECVQDMDHENMFWYRQDPGLGLRLIYFSYDVKMKEKGDIPEGYSVSREKKERFSLILESASTNQTSMYLCASSFPKSYEQYFGPGTRLTVT.

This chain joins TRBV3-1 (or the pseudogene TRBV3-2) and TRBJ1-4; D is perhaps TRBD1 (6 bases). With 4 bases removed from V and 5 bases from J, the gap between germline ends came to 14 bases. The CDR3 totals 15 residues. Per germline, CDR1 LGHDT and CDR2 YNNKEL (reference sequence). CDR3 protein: CASSPEDSFNEKLFF. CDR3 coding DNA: TGTGCCAGCAGCCCCGAGGACAGCTTCAATGAAAAACTGTTTTTT.

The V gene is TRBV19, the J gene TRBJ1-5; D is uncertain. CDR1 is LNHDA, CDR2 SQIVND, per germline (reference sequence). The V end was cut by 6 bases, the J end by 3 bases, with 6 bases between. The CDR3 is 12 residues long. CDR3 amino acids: CASRTLNQPQHF. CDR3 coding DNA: TGTGCCAGTAGGACCCTCAATCAGCCCCAGCATTTT.

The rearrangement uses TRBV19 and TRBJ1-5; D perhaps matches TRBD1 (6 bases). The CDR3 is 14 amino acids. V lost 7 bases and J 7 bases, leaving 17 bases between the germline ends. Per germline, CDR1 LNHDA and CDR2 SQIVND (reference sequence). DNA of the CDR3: TGTGCCAGTATGGGGGGCGGCCTAAGGCAGCCCCAGCATTTT. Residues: CASMGGGLRQPQHF.

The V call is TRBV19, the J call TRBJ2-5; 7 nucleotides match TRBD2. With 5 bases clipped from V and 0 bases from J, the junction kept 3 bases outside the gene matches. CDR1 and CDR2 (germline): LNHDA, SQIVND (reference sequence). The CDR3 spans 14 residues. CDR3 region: CASSDGGNQETQYF. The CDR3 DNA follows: TGTGCCAGTAGTGACGGGGGGAACCAAGAGACCCAGTACTTC.

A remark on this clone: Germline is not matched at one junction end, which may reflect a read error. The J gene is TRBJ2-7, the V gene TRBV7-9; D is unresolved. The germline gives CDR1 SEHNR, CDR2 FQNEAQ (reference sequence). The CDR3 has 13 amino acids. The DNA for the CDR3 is TGTGCCAGCAGATTAGGCCCTACCTTCGAGCAGTACTTC. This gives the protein CASRLGPTFEQYF. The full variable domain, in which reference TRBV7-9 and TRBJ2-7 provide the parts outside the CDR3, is DTGVSQNPRHKITKRGQNVTFRCDPISEHNRLYWYRQTLGQGPEFLTYFQNEAQLEKSRLLSDRFSAERPKGSFSTLEIQRTEQGDSAMYLCASRLGPTFEQYFGPGTRLTVT.